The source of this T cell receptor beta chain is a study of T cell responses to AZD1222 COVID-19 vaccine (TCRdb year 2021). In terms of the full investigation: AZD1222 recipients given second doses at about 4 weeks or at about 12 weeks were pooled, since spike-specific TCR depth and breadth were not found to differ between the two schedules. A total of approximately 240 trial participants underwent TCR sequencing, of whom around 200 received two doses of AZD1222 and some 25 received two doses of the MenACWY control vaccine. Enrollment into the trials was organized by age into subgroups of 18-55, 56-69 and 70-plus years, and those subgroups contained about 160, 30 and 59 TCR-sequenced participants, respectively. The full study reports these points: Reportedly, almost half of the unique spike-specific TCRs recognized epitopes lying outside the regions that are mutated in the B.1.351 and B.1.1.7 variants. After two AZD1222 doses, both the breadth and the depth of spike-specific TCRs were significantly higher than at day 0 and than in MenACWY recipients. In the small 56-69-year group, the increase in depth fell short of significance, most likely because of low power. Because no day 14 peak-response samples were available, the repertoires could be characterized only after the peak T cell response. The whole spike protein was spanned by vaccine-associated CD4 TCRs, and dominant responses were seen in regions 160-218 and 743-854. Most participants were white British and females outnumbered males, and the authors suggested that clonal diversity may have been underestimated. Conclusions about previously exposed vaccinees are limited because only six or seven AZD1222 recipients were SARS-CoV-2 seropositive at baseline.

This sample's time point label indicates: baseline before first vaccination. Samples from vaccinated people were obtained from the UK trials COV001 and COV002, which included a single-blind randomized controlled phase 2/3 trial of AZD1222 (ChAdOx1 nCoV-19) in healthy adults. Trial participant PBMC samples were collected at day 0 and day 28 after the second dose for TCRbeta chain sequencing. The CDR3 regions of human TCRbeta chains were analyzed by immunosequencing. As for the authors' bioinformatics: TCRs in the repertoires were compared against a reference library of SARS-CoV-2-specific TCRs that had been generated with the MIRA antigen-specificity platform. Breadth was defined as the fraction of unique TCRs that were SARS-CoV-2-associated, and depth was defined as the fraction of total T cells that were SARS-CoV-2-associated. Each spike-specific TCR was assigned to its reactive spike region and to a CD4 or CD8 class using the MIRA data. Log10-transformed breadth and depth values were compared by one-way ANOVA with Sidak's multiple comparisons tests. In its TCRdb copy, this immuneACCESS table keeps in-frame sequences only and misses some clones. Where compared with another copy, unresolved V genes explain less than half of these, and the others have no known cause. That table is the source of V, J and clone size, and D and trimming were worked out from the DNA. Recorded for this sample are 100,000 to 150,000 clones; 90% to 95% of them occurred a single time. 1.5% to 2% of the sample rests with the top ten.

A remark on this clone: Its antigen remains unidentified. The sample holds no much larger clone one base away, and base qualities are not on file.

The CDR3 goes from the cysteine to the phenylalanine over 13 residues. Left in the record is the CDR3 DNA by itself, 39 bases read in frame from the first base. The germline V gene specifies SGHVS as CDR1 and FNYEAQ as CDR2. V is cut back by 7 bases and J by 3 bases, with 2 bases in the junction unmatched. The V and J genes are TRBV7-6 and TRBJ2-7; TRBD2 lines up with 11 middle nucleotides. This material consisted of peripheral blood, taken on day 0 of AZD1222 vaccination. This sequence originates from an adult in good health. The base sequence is TGTGCCAGCAAAGGGACTAGCGGCTACGAGCAGTACTTC. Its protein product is CASKGTSGYEQYF. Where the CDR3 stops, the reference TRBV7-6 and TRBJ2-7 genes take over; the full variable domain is GAGVSQSPRYKVTKRGQDVALRCDPISGHVSLYWYRQALGQGPEFLTYFNYEAQQDKSGLPNDRFSAERPEGSISTLTIQRTEQRDSAMYRCASKGTSGYEQYFGPGTRLTVT.